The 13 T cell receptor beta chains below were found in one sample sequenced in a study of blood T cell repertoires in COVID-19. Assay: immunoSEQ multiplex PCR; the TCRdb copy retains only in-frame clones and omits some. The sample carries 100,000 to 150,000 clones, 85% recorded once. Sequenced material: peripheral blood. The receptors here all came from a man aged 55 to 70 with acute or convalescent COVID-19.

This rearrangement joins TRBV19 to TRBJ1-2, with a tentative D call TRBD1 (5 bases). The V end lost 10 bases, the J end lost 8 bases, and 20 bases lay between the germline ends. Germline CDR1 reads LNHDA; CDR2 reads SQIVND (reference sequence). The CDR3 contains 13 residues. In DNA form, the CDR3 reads TGTGCCACCAAAACCACCCAGGGAGGAGGCTACACCTTC. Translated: CATKTTQGGGYTF.

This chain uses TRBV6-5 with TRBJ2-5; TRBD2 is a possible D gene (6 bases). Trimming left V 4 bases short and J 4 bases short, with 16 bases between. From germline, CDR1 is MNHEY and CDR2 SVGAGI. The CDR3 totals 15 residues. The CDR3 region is CASSSGTPGRETQYF. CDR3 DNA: TGTGCCAGCAGTTCCGGGACTCCCGGGAGAGAGACCCAGTACTTC.

The CDR3 loop is CASSFQSGGYNEQFF. The CDR3 nucleotides are TGTGCCAGCAGCTTCCAAAGCGGGGGGTACAATGAGCAGTTCTTC. The rearrangement links TRBV7-2 to TRBJ2-1; 9 nucleotides align to TRBD2. Germline CDR1 is SGHTA and CDR2 is FQGNSA. The CDR3 spans 15 residues. The J segment lost 4 bases and the V segment lost 3 bases, leaving 4 bases of the junction unmatched.

The CDR3 loop reads CASSYLADTPNEKLFF. The DNA of the CDR3 is TGTGCCAGCAGTTACTTGGCCGACACTCCTAATGAAAAACTGTTTTTT. The rearrangement links TRBV6-5 to TRBJ1-4; D is undetermined. Trimming took 1 base from V and 3 from J, leaving 12 bases between them. Looked up from germline, CDR1 is MNHEY and CDR2 is SVGAGI. This CDR3 is built from 16 residues.

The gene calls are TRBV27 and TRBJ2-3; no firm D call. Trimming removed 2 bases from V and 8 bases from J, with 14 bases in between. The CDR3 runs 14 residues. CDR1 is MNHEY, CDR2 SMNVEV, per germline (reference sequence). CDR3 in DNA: TGTGCCAGCAGTTTAGTCGAGAGGCGCGGTACGCAGTATTTT. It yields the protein CASSLVERRGTQYF.

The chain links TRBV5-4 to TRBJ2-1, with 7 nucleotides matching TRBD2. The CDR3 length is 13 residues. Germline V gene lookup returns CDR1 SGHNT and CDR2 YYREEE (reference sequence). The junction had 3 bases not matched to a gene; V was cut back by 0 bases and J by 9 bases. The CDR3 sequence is CASSLALAPEQFF. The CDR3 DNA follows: TGTGCCAGCAGCTTGGCACTAGCGCCTGAGCAGTTCTTC.

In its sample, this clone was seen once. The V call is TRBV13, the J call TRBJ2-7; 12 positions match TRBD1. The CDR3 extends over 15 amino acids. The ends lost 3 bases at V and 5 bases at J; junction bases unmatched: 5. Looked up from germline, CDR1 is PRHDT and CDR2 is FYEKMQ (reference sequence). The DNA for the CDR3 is TGTGCCAGCAGCTTTCCGGGACAGGGGGCCCACGAGCAGTACTTC. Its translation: CASSFPGQGAHEQYF. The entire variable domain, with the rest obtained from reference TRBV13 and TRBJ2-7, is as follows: AAGVIQSPRHLIKEKRETATLKCYPIPRHDTVYWYQQGPGQDPQFLISFYEKMQSDKGSIPDRFSAQQFSDYHSELNMSSLELGDSALYFCASSFPGQGAHEQYFGPGTRLTVT.

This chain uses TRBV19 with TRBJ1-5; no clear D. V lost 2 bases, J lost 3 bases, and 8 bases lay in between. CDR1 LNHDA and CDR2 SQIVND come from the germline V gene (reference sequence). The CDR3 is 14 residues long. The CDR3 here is CASSITQANQPQHF. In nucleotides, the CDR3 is TGTGCCAGTAGTATAACGCAGGCCAATCAGCCCCAGCATTTT.

CDR3 residues: CASSERAGLAGEQYF. The CDR3 DNA sequence: TGTGCCAGCAGTGAGAGGGCCGGACTAGCCGGCGAGCAGTACTTC. The V call is TRBV2, the J call TRBJ2-7; TRBD2 agrees at 8 bases. Germline loops: CDR1 SNHLY, CDR2 FYNNEI. This CDR3 is built from 15 residues. The V and J ends lost 3 bases and 6 bases, in that order; junction bases with no gene match: 10.

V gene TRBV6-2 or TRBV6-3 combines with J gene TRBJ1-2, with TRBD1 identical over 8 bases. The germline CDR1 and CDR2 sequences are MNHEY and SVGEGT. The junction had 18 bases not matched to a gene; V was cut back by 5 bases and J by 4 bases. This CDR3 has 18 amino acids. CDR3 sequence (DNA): TGTGCCAGCAGTCTTCTCGGACAGGGAGCATCCGCTGGCTATGGCTACACCTTC. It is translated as CASSLLGQGASAGYGYTF.

CDR3: CASSQGLQGAHGYTF. CDR3 nucleotides: TGCGCCAGCAGCCAAGGGTTGCAGGGGGCTCATGGCTACACCTTC. The V gene is TRBV4-1, the J gene TRBJ1-2; 8 bases line up with TRBD1. Germline loops: CDR1 MGHRA, CDR2 YSYEKL. The J segment lost 6 bases and the V segment lost 1 base, leaving 7 bases of the junction unmatched. The CDR3 loop spans 15 amino acids.

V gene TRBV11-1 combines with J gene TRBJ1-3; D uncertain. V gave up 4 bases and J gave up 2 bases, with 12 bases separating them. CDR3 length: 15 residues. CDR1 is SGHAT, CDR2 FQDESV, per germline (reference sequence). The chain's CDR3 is CASSSTGRAGNTIYF. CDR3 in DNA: TGTGCCAGCAGCTCGACGGGGAGGGCTGGAAACACCATATATTTT.

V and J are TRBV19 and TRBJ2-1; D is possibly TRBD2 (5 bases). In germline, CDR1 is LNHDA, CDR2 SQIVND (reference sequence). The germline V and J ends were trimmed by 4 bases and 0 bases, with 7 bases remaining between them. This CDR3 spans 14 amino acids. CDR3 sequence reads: CASSTGNSYNEQFF. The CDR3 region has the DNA TGTGCCAGTAGTACGGGAAACTCCTACAATGAGCAGTTCTTC.